This entry features one T cell receptor beta chain sequence. The antigen this receptor binds is unknown. The input lacks base qualities; no much larger clone sits a single base away. The label giving this sample's time point can be read as: pretreatment peripheral blood. A cohort of 25 to 30 patients with locally advanced or metastatic urothelial carcinoma, treated at Memorial Sloan Kettering on a trial protocol, was included. Peripheral blood mononuclear cells were collected pretreatment and during treatment, at between 1 and 8 total time points per patient. The Qiagen DNeasy Blood extraction kit was used to purify genomic DNA from total PBMCs and tumor samples. Collected pretreatment and during treatment, PBMCs were isolated and stored as previously described. This sample is drawn from a study of PD-L1 blockade in urothelial cancer listed by TCRdb under 2017. About the study as a whole: Every patient began therapy in about 2014 and was given atezolizumab 1,200 mg intravenously every 3 weeks. About 85% of the 29 patients were males with bladder-origin urothelial cancer, and about 65% of the 29 reported a prior smoking history. Pretreatment blood TCR-seq was available for twenty-nine patients, at least one posttreatment blood collection was obtained for 25 or so patients, and tumor TCR-seq was available for 25 or so patients. In the same patients who had TCR sequencing, pretreatment tumors also underwent whole exome sequencing and RNA sequencing. Blood samples gave a median of about 140,000 T cells and tens of thousands of unique TCRs, with a median clonality of approximately 0.08. Somatic, immune and clinical correlates of response to PD-L1 blockade with atezolizumab in urothelial cancer were the focus of an exploratory multi-omic analysis. Durable clinical benefit was achieved by nine patients and was not achieved by 20 patients. Blood samples were analyzed 3 weeks after the start of treatment (second dose) and 6 weeks after the start of treatment. An ECOG performance status of 0 or 1 was recorded for the patients, and 0 to 3 prior chemotherapy regimens had been received by the patients. Progression-free survival longer than 6 months counted as durable clinical benefit, and TCR features were additionally tested against both progression-free and overall survival. Pretreatment tumor samples, along with matched peripheral blood collected serially before and after atezolizumab treatment, underwent TCR sequencing. Findings and caveats that apply to the study as a whole: Because the sample size was small (n of about 27) and many of the analyses were exploratory, the results are meant to be hypothesis-generating. Among patients with durable benefit, tumor-associated TCR clones showed greater expansion in peripheral blood 3 weeks after treatment started (n ≈ 20, p = 0.022). A pretreatment peripheral blood TCR clonality below the median was linked to improved progression-free and overall survival.

Synthetic TCR analog templates were spiked into each PCR to estimate absolute template abundance from read counts. TCRbeta CDR3 regions were amplified from genomic DNA with bias-controlled V and J gene primers using the immunoSEQ assay. Rearranged TCRbeta segments were sequenced at approximately 20X coverage. The paper's processing steps were these. Clustering was used to correct sequencing errors, and CDR3s were annotated against IMGT to assign V, D and J genes. Downstream analyses used only productive TCRbeta rearrangements and left out out-of-frame or stop-codon sequences. Clonality was computed as one minus Shannon entropy normalized by the log of the number of unique productive sequences. Clones differing between time points or between blood and tumor were identified by Fisher's exact test with Benjamini-Hochberg correction at adjusted p below 0.01. Not all clones reach the TCRdb copy of this immuneACCESS table, which keeps in-frame sequences only. Checked studies attribute under half of the gap to unresolved V genes and leave the rest unexplained. The DNA gave D and trimming, while V, J and clone size come from that table. Recorded for this sample are about 87,000 clones; approximately 88% of them occurred a single time. About 1% of the sample is taken by the ten largest.

At the junction V is shortened by 0 bases and J by 8 bases, with 14 bases in between. CDR1 is given as SGDLS and CDR2 as YYNGEE, both from the germline V gene. The CDR3 has 14 amino acids, counting the end cysteine and phenylalanine. Only the CDR3 part of the read is kept: 42 bases, read in frame from the first base. This receptor was taken from a woman over 75 with urothelial cancer. Source: PBMCs, taken around atezolizumab (anti-PD-L1) treatment. The sequence joins TRBV9 to TRBJ1-2; matching of 5 bases hints at TRBD1 as the D gene. The encoded CDR3 is CASSVEGMSRGYTF. The DNA is TGTGCCAGCAGCGTAGAGGGGATGTCCCGCGGCTACACCTTC. Beyond the CDR3, the reference TRBV9 and TRBJ1-2 genes provide the residues; the full variable domain reads: DSGVTQTPKHLITATGQRVTLRCSPRSGDLSVYWYQQSLDQGLQFLIQYYNGEERAKGNILERFSAQQFPDLHSELNLSSLELGDSALYFCASSVEGMSRGYTFGSGTRLTVV.